This T cell receptor beta chain was retrieved from a study of cytotoxic CD8 clonotypes in ibrutinib-treated CLL. The germline V gene encodes CDR1 WNHNN and CDR2 SYGVQD (reference sequence). The CDR3 extends over 15 amino acids. Trimming stripped 0 bases from V and 1 base from J, with 7 bases between. Notes on this clone: Its antigen is not identified.

Researchers set a sequencing depth target of 1 in 200,000 to 1 in 1 million T cells. The protocol was immunoSEQ multiplex PCR, while the TCRdb copy is restricted to in-frame clones and leaves out a portion. Among about 300,000 clones listed, approximately 76% were seen once. Study-wide findings and caveats: Higher circulating CD8+ T-cell counts strongly accompanied higher baseline clonality, above age-matched healthy donors.

V is TRBV10-1 and J is TRBJ2-1; the D gene is possibly TRBD2 (5 bases). Sequenced material: PBMCs, taken at disease progression, from a patient treated with ibrutinib. The receptor's source is a human donor with chronic lymphocytic leukemia. As DNA, the CDR3 is TGCGCCAGCAGTGAGTCCCGAGGGTCCTACAATGAGCAGTTCTTC. Its protein product is CASSESRGSYNEQFF.